The text below deals with one T cell receptor (beta chain). This sample was included in a study of blood T cell repertoires in COVID-19. CDR3 length: 15 amino acids. Germline V lookup: CDR1 SEHNR, CDR2 FQNEAQ (reference sequence). Between the trimmed V and J ends, which lost 5 bases and 4 bases, there was a span of 15 bases. Data came from immunoSEQ multiplex PCR; TCRdb stores just in-frame clones and leaves some out. The sample shows roughly 130,000 clones, about 92% of them seen only once. The clonotype was recovered from a man aged 50-59 years with active COVID-19. The chain links TRBV7-9 to TRBJ2-1, with TRBD2 as a possible D gene (6 bases). Sequencing was carried out using peripheral blood. The CDR3 reads CASSPPGLVYNEQFF. DNA for the CDR3: TGTGCCAGCAGCCCGCCGGGACTCGTATACAATGAGCAGTTCTTC. The variable domain in full, with the rest retrieved from reference TRBV7-9 and TRBJ2-1, is DTGVSQNPRHKITKRGQNVTFRCDPISEHNRLYWYRQTLGQGPEFLTYFQNEAQLEKSRLLSDRFSAERPKGSFSTLEIQRTEQGDSAMYLCASSPPGLVYNEQFFGPGTRLTVL.